These 14 T cell receptor beta chains came from one sample sequenced in a study of post-analysis software for immune sequencing data. General study points: Five or six TRBV segments were significantly more frequent in patients than in controls. TRBV5-6, TRBV5-1 and TRBV20-1 were among these segments.

Each TCR beta cDNA library carried unique molecular identifiers. TCRdb fed the PCR reads into MiXCR, producing one record per CDR3 protein. The sample records fewer than 900,000 distinct CDR3 sequences, around 45% being singletons. Which antigens these TCRs recognize remains unknown. Sequencing was performed on blood. These receptor sequences come from a girl aged 5 to 17 with multiple sclerosis.

The chain uses TRBV6-5 and TRBJ2-7; 11 nucleotides match TRBD2. CDR1 and CDR2 from the germline V gene are MNHEY and SVGAGI. V trimming: 7 bases; J trimming: 2 bases; junction bases outside the gene matches: 7. The CDR3 is made up of 15 amino acids. The CDR3 here is CASTHQLAGAYEQYF. The CDR3 nucleotides are TGTGCCAGCACCCATCAACTAGCGGGAGCCTACGAGCAGTACTTC.

The chain joins TRBV6-1 to TRBJ1-6; D gene unclear. The CDR3 runs 15 residues. CDR1 MNHNS and CDR2 SASEGT come from the germline V gene. V was shortened by 4 bases and J by 6 bases, with 13 bases between the two germline ends. The CDR3: CASSVSRPLNSPLHF. The CDR3 bases are TGTGCCAGCAGTGTTAGTCGGCCGCTTAATTCACCCCTCCACTTT.

The CDR3 sequence: CASSLFYPGGHNEQFF. The CDR3 region has the DNA TGTGCCAGCAGCTTATTTTACCCGGGAGGTCACAATGAGCAGTTCTTC. V usage is TRBV11-3 and J usage is TRBJ2-1, with TRBD2 identical over 7 bases. This CDR3 is built from 16 residues. Germline V gene sequence: CDR1 SGHNT, CDR2 YENEEA. V lost 2 bases and J lost 5; bases outside the gene matches: 9. Looking up the rest from reference TRBV11-3 and TRBJ2-1 gives the full variable domain: EAGVVQSPRYKIIEKKQPVAFWCNPISGHNTLYWYLQNLGQGPELLIRYENEEAVDDSQLPKDRFSAERLKGVDSTLKIQPAELGDSAVYLCASSLFYPGGHNEQFFGPGTRLTVL.

This clonotype was picked up a small number of times. The junction and the germline gene differ at one end; a read error may be behind it. The genes are TRBV7-7 and TRBJ2-1, with D hard to call. Germline V gene sequence: CDR1 SSHAT, CDR2 FNYEAQ (reference sequence). This CDR3 contains 13 residues. The CDR3 DNA is TGTGCTAGCAGCTTAGCACCGAACAATGAGCAGTTCTTC. Translating gives CASSLAPNNEQFF.

J is TRBJ2-5 and V is TRBV20-1; TRBD2 matches at 11 bases. Germline CDR1 reads DFQATT; CDR2 reads SNEGSKA (reference sequence). The CDR3 consists of 15 residues. V lost 6 bases to trimming and J lost 3 bases; unmatched junction nucleotides: 9. The CDR3 region has the DNA TGCAGTGCGATGGTAGCGGGAGGGATGAAAGAGACCCAGTACTTC. The encoded protein is CSAMVAGGMKETQYF.

The chain combines TRBV5-1 with TRBJ2-1; 9 positions agree with TRBD2. Germline V gene data show CDR1 as SGHRS and CDR2 as YFSETQ. V lost 3 bases, J lost 0 bases, and 13 bases stayed unmatched. This CDR3 contains 19 residues. CDR3 sequence (DNA): TGCGCCAGCAGCTCTGGCCTGGCGGGAGGGCCAGGCTCCTACAATGAGCAGTTCTTC. Translation: CASSSGLAGGPGSYNEQFF.

This clonotype was detected only a few times. The chain is built from TRBV20-1 and TRBJ2-1; TRBD2 matches at 10 bases. V trimming: 5 bases; J trimming: 3 bases; junction bases outside the gene matches: 7. The CDR3 is 15 residues long. Germline CDR1 reads DFQATT; CDR2 reads SNEGSKA (reference sequence). Here the CDR3 reads CSAFSGRTHYNEQFF. For the CDR3, the DNA is TGCAGTGCTTTTAGCGGGAGGACCCACTACAATGAGCAGTTCTTC.

The table lists this clonotype with a few counts. The genes are TRBV29-1 and TRBJ2-7; D assignment may be TRBD1 or TRBD2 (6 bases each). The CDR3 has 13 residues. The germline V and J ends were trimmed by 4 bases and 7 bases, with 17 bases remaining between them. Germline V gene lookup returns CDR1 SQVTM and CDR2 ANQGSEA. The CDR3 nucleotides are TGCAGCGTTGCCTCTCTGGGGGGCGGGGAGCAGTACTTC. This encodes CSVASLGGGEQYF.

The J gene is TRBJ2-5, the V gene TRBV28; D might be TRBD2 (7 bases). CDR3 length: 15 residues. Germline assignment: CDR1 MDHEN and CDR2 SYDVKM. The V end lost 5 bases, the J end lost 5 bases, and 18 bases lay between the germline ends. The CDR3 reads CASSPSGGLMETQYF. In DNA, the CDR3 is TGTGCCAGCAGTCCCTCGGGGGGCTTGATGGAGACCCAGTACTTC. Supplemented by reference TRBV28 and TRBJ2-5, the full variable domain reads DVKVTQSSRYLVKRTGEKVFLECVQDMDHENMFWYRQDPGLGLRLIYFSYDVKMKEKGDIPEGYSVSREKKERFSLILESASTNQTSMYLCASSPSGGLMETQYFGPGTRLLVL.

This clonotype was picked up many times. V is TRBV11-2 and J is TRBJ2-5, with TRBD1 matching 7 bases. This CDR3 is built from 13 residues. With 5 bases clipped from V and 7 bases from J, the junction kept 7 bases outside the gene matches. Germline V gene lookup returns CDR1 SGHAT and CDR2 FQNNGV. This CDR3 is CASSQQGSGTQYF. In DNA form, the CDR3 reads TGTGCCAGCAGCCAACAGGGGTCGGGGACCCAGTACTTC.

The chain recombines TRBV6-6 with TRBJ2-7; 10 bases are shared with TRBD2. Trimming at V came to 6 bases and at J to 4 bases, leaving 9 bases not matched to a gene. CDR3 length: 15 residues. Germline lookup yields CDR1 MNHNY and CDR2 SVGAGI (reference sequence). The CDR3 is CASSSSGSGIYEQYF. CDR3 bases: TGTGCCAGCAGCTCTAGCGGGAGCGGTATTTACGAGCAGTACTTC.

This clonotype was detected only a few times. The chain links TRBV10-1 to TRBJ2-7, with 7 positions matching TRBD1. V shed 9 bases and J 4 bases; nucleotides not matched to a gene: 6. This CDR3 contains 12 residues. Germline V lookup: CDR1 WNHNN, CDR2 SYGVQD (reference sequence). The CDR3 DNA reads TGCGCCAGATACCCGGGACAGTACGAGCAGTACTTC. Its translation is CARYPGQYEQYF.

V usage is TRBV20-1 and J usage is TRBJ1-1, with 7 bases aligning to TRBD1. CDR3 length: 14 amino acids. The trim removed 0 bases at V and 3 bases at J, leaving 4 bases unmatched. Germline-derived CDR1 and CDR2 are DFQATT and SNEGSKA (reference sequence). As DNA, the CDR3 is TGCAGTGCTAGAGATAGACAGGGCTACACTGAAGCTTTCTTT. Its protein is CSARDRQGYTEAFF.

The rearrangement uses TRBV12-3 or TRBV12-4 and TRBJ1-1, with unresolved D. Trimming pared 5 bases from V and 5 bases from J, leaving 21 bases between. The length of the CDR3 is 16 residues. The CDR3 loop reads CASSKTGRGGKTEAFF. The CDR3 bases are TGTGCCAGCAGTAAAACCGGGCGGGGAGGGAAGACTGAAGCTTTCTTT.